Following are 26 T cell receptor beta chains from one sample sequenced in a study of blood T cells in healthy people across ages. Using a J-beta primer mix together with a sample-barcoded 5' primer, a second PCR was run for about 6 to 11 cycles. From the 5' RACE reads, TCRdb called clonotypes with MiXCR, one entry per CDR3 protein. The sample holds around 780,000 distinct CDR3 sequences, 56% seen once. The specimen sequenced was blood. These receptors were obtained from a man aged 40-50 years in good health.

V and J are TRBV20-1 and TRBJ2-1, with D possibly TRBD2 on 6 matching bases. The CDR3 sequence is 13 residues long. The germline V and J ends were trimmed by 1 base and 4 bases, with 8 bases remaining between them. CDR1 and CDR2 (germline): DFQATT, SNEGSKA (reference sequence). This CDR3 reads CSARGGDYNEQFF. The CDR3 DNA reads TGCAGTGCTAGAGGGGGGGATTACAATGAGCAGTTCTTC.

The chain combines TRBV27 with TRBJ2-5; 7 nucleotides agree with TRBD1. Germline V lookup: CDR1 MNHEY, CDR2 SMNVEV (reference sequence). The length of the CDR3 is 14 residues. V trimming: 8 bases; J trimming: 11 bases; junction bases outside the gene matches: 17. The CDR3 region has the DNA TGTGCCAGCCAAAGGGGGCGAAACTCCAATGAGCAGTACTTC. Its protein product is CASQRGRNSNEQYF.

The chain carries TRBV7-9 and TRBJ1-4; weak D call: TRBD1 (5 bases). With 4 bases removed from V and 4 bases from J, the gap between germline ends came to 10 bases. Looked up from germline, CDR1 is SEHNR and CDR2 is FQNEAQ (reference sequence). The CDR3 sequence is 14 residues long. CDR3 amino acids: CASSWDVRNEKLFF. The CDR3 DNA sequence: TGTGCCAGCAGCTGGGACGTCCGTAATGAAAAACTGTTTTTT.

The chain has TRBV7-2 and TRBJ2-3; 7 nucleotides line up with TRBD2. CDR1 is SGHTA, CDR2 FQGNSA, per germline. Losses at the gene ends were 4 bases for V and 1 base for J; bases not matched to a gene: 5. There are 15 residues in the CDR3. CDR3 DNA: TGTGCCAGCAGCTCTAGAAGCGGGGGCACAGATACGCAGTATTTT. Translation: CASSSRSGGTDTQYF.

The chain couples TRBV6-5 to TRBJ2-1; 9 positions match TRBD2. Looked up from germline, CDR1 is MNHEY and CDR2 is SVGAGI. This CDR3 contains 16 residues. J lost 8 bases, V lost 6 bases, and 14 bases had no gene match. CDR3 loop: CASRSQWAGGFHEQFF. For the CDR3, the DNA is TGTGCCAGCAGATCCCAATGGGCGGGAGGGTTCCATGAGCAGTTCTTC.

The genes are TRBV20-1 and TRBJ2-3; TRBD2 aligns across 9 bases. This CDR3 region has 14 residues. In germline, CDR1 is DFQATT, CDR2 SNEGSKA (reference sequence). V lost 5 bases, J lost 4 bases, and 7 bases stayed unmatched. The DNA for the CDR3 is TGCAGTGCTCCAGTTAGCGGGAGAGCAGATACGCAGTATTTT. Amino acid sequence: CSAPVSGRADTQYF.

The V and J genes are TRBV28 and TRBJ2-4; D is possibly TRBD1 (5 bases). The DNA end favors TRBJ2-7, so the J call may be wrong. The germline V gene has CDR1 MDHEN and CDR2 SYDVKM. The CDR3 is made up of 12 amino acids. The CDR3 region has the DNA TGTGCCAGCAGTTCAGCCCAGGGCGAGCAGTACTTC. It yields the protein CASSSAQGEQYF.

This rearrangement joins TRBV7-9 to TRBJ2-1, with 7 bases fitting TRBD2. The germline gives CDR1 SEHNR, CDR2 FQNEAQ (reference sequence). The CDR3 sequence is 14 residues long. The trim removed 4 bases at V and 14 bases at J, leaving 14 bases unmatched. Here the CDR3 DNA reads TGTGCCAGCAGCTACCGACTAGCCTCGGGGCGCAAGTTCTTC. Translation: CASSYRLASGRKFF.

This clonotype was found once. This chain uses TRBV6-1 with TRBJ1-1; 7 positions agree with TRBD1. Losses at the gene ends were 7 bases for V and 10 bases for J; bases not matched to a gene: 12. CDR3 size: 13 residues. Germline lookup yields CDR1 MNHNS and CDR2 SASEGT. In DNA form, the CDR3 reads TGTGCCAGCACAAAAACGGAGGGGGCCCGAGCTTTCTTT. It translates to CASTKTEGARAFF.

The chain employs TRBV28 and TRBJ2-1, with unresolved D. Germline assignment: CDR1 MDHEN and CDR2 SYDVKM. Trimming shortened V by 6 bases and J by 5 bases, and 11 bases separated the two germline ends. The length of the CDR3 is 13 residues. This CDR3 reads CASREQGNNEQFF. The CDR3 DNA reads TGTGCCAGCAGGGAACAAGGCAACAATGAGCAGTTCTTC.

The chain carries TRBV11-2 and TRBJ2-5; D is unclear. The CDR3 runs 13 residues. The V gene lost 6 bases and the J gene lost 5 bases, with 13 bases spanning the gap. Germline CDR1 SGHAT, CDR2 FQNNGV. CDR3 bases: TGTGCCAGCAGACCTGACACCGGGGAGACCCAGTACTTC. It is translated as CASRPDTGETQYF.

V is TRBV5-1 and J is TRBJ2-5, with unresolved D. Per the germline V gene, CDR1 is SGHRS and CDR2 is YFSETQ. This CDR3 spans 15 amino acids. The V and J ends lost 2 bases and 1 base respectively, with 12 bases between them. Written as DNA, the CDR3 is TGCGCCAGCAGCTTCTCCGGACCGGTCCAAGAGACCCAGTACTTC. As protein: CASSFSGPVQETQYF.

The chain combines TRBV7-2 with TRBJ2-3; D remains ambiguous. Trimming took 0 bases from V and 4 from J, leaving 11 bases between them. Germline CDR1 and CDR2: SGHTA and FQGNSA. There are 15 residues in the CDR3. The CDR3, as DNA: TGTGCCAGCAGCTTAGCTTCCTCAGAGGCAGATACGCAGTATTTT. As protein: CASSLASSEADTQYF. The variable domain in full, with the rest retrieved from reference TRBV7-2 and TRBJ2-3, is GAGVSQSPSNKVTEKGKDVELRCDPISGHTALYWYRQSLGQGLEFLIYFQGNSAPDKSGLPSDRFSAERTGGSVSTLTIQRTQQEDSAVYLCASSLASSEADTQYFGPGTRLTVL.

The chain uses TRBV14 and TRBJ2-7, with 9 bases identical to TRBD1. TRBJ2-5 explains the end of the DNA better; the J call may be wrong. Germline loops: CDR1 SGHDN, CDR2 FVKESK. This CDR3 is built from 18 residues. The CDR3 here is CASSQVAGQGLWRETQYF. CDR3 coding DNA: TGTGCCAGCAGCCAAGTTGCGGGACAGGGCCTTTGGAGGGAGACCCAGTACTTC.

The chain carries TRBV12-3 or TRBV12-4 and TRBJ2-3; D might be TRBD2 (5 bases). CDR3 length: 17 amino acids. Between the trimmed V and J ends, which lost 0 bases and 8 bases, there was a span of 21 bases. The CDR3 DNA follows: TGTGCCAGCAGTTTAGCGCTGGACCACCTTAACGAGGGTACGCAGTATTTT. It is translated as CASSLALDHLNEGTQYF.

This chain uses TRBV11-3 with TRBJ2-1; D is unresolved. The V gene lost 2 bases and the J gene lost 10 bases, with 9 bases spanning the gap. Germline V gives CDR1 SGHNT, CDR2 YENEEA. The CDR3 is 12 amino acids. The CDR3 loop is CASSLSSYEQFF. DNA for the CDR3: TGTGCCAGCAGCTTATCATCGTACGAGCAGTTCTTC.

The chain employs TRBV6-1 and TRBJ2-7, with 9 bases lining up with TRBD1. The J call is doubtful: the DNA matches TRBJ2-5 better. Germline CDR1 is MNHNS and CDR2 is SASEGT. The CDR3 totals 14 residues. The CDR3 spells CASSEDRGLETQYF. The CDR3, as DNA: TGTGCCAGCAGTGAAGACAGGGGGCTTGAGACCCAGTACTTC.

The chain couples TRBV24-1 to TRBJ2-3; 9 nucleotides align to TRBD1. In germline, CDR1 is KGHDR, CDR2 SFDVKD. The trim removed 5 bases at V and 5 bases at J, leaving 7 bases unmatched. CDR3 length: 15 amino acids. CDR3 sequence reads: CATSGPGQGLDTQYF. CDR3 nucleotide sequence: TGTGCCACCAGTGGTCCGGGACAGGGTCTAGATACGCAGTATTTT.

This clonotype has a handful of counts. V and J are TRBV24-1 and TRBJ2-7; D is ambiguous. CDR3 length equals 10 residues. V lost 9 bases, J lost 7 bases, and 9 bases lay in between. Germline CDR1 reads KGHDR; CDR2 reads SFDVKD. This CDR3 reads CATHEREQYF. Written as DNA, the CDR3 is TGTGCCACCCACGAACGAGAGCAGTACTTC.

This clonotype was found a few times. The rearrangement links TRBV20-1 to TRBJ2-7, with a tentative D call TRBD2 (6 bases). The end of the DNA is better explained by TRBJ2-5, so the J call may be wrong. Germline V gene lookup returns CDR1 DFQATT and CDR2 SNEGSKA (reference sequence). This CDR3 contains 13 residues. The CDR3 reads CSAFYGGRETQYF. DNA of the CDR3: TGCAGTGCCTTCTATGGGGGGAGGGAGACCCAGTACTTC.

The V call is TRBV5-5, the J call TRBJ1-4, with D possibly being TRBD1 (6 bases). V gave up 1 base and J gave up 5 bases, with 12 bases separating them. The CDR3 loop spans 15 amino acids. Germline lookup yields CDR1 SGHKS and CDR2 YYEKEE (reference sequence). The DNA for the CDR3 is TGTGCCAGCAGCTTGAGGGGGGAGTTGAATGAAAAACTGTTTTTT. This sequence encodes CASSLRGELNEKLFF.

The genes are TRBV7-3 and TRBJ2-1; 8 bases fit TRBD2. There are 14 residues in the CDR3. The V gene end was trimmed by 3 bases and the J gene end by 5 bases; junction bases not matched to a gene: 3. From germline, CDR1 is SGHTA and CDR2 FQGTGA. The CDR3 region has the DNA TGTGCCAGCAGCTTGGGACTAGGCCACAATGAGCAGTTCTTC. It encodes CASSLGLGHNEQFF.

V gene TRBV29-1 combines with J gene TRBJ1-1; 7 bases align to TRBD1. This CDR3 has 14 amino acids. J lost 4 bases, V lost 4 bases, and 9 bases had no gene match. CDR1 is SQVTM and CDR2 is ANQGSEA in the germline V gene. CDR3 sequence: CSVGNYGTVTEAFF. The CDR3 DNA sequence: TGCAGCGTTGGAAATTACGGGACAGTCACTGAAGCTTTCTTT.

The chain is built from TRBV14 and TRBJ1-1, with TRBD1 as a possible D gene (5 bases). This CDR3 contains 14 residues. CDR1 SGHDN and CDR2 FVKESK come from the germline V gene. V was clipped by 4 bases and J by 7 bases, with 16 bases between them. Here the CDR3 reads CASSLHIHDSEAFF. Written as DNA, the CDR3 is TGTGCCAGCAGCCTACATATACATGACAGTGAAGCTTTCTTT.

This clonotype has a handful of counts. The CDR3 sequence is CASSLGLAVQETQYF. CDR3 nucleotides: TGTGCCAGCAGCTTAGGCCTAGCAGTCCAAGAGACCCAGTACTTC. This chain uses TRBV7-2 with TRBJ2-5; TRBD2 might be the D (5 bases). The CDR3 totals 15 residues. The germline V gene has CDR1 SGHTA and CDR2 FQGNSA. V was shortened by 1 base and J by 1 base, with 10 bases between the two germline ends.

This chain links TRBV7-9 with TRBJ2-5; 8 bases align to TRBD2. The length of the CDR3 is 16 residues. From germline, CDR1 is SEHNR and CDR2 FQNEAQ (reference sequence). The V segment lost 2 bases and the J segment 11 bases; nucleotides outside the gene matches: 16. Here the CDR3 reads CASSLRSSGPYNEQYF. Here the CDR3 DNA reads TGTGCCAGCAGCTTAAGGTCTAGCGGGCCTTACAATGAGCAGTACTTC.